This entry concerns a single T cell receptor beta chain. These data belong to a study of blood T cell repertoires in COVID-19. For the study at large: The United States, Italy and Spain supplied acute and convalescent COVID-19 samples. T cells, B-cell-depleted T cells, or PBMCs supplied cDNA or gDNA.

Per the authors' pipeline: Amplification with reference gene primers provided the estimates of nucleated cell counts. Method: immunoSEQ multiplex PCR; TCRdb's copy keeps in-frame clones and lacks some. V, J and clone size are those of that table, while D and trimming were read from the DNA. The data contain some 190,000 clones, around 84% of them singletons. The specimen was peripheral blood. This clonotype was sampled from a human donor in a cohort sampled during active COVID-19.

CDR3 sequence reads: CASSPNWQDTQYF. The CDR3 DNA follows: TGTGCCAGCAGCCCGAATTGGCAAGATACGCAGTATTTT. J is TRBJ2-3 and V is TRBV5-4; D is unclear. Trimming took off 4 bases at V and 5 bases at J, with 11 bases between the two ends. Germline CDR1 reads SGHNT; CDR2 reads YYREEE (reference sequence). The CDR3 covers 13 residues.